Below, 3 T cell receptor beta chains from the same sample are listed, as sequenced in a study of Ad26.COV2.S vaccination and SARS-CoV-2 variants. The protocol was immunoSEQ multiplex PCR, while the TCRdb copy is restricted to in-frame clones and leaves out a portion. This sample has hundreds of thousands of clones, with about nine tenths found just once. Documented treatment: roughly 20 received Ad26.COV2.S at low or high dose, single or two shots; roughly five received placebo; per-sample allocation not given. Sampling was done on day 63 after the first vaccine or placebo injection. The sequences come from peripheral blood, collected in a trial of Ad26.COV2.S vaccine versus placebo. The receptors stem from a person between 18 and 60 years old who received the Ad26.COV2.S COVID-19 vaccine or a placebo.

The V call is TRBV7-9, the J call TRBJ2-7; TRBD1 agrees at 11 bases. This CDR3 has 14 amino acids. Trimming removed 6 bases from V and 6 bases from J; junction bases left unmatched: 7. CDR1 is SEHNR, CDR2 FQNEAQ, per germline (reference sequence). The CDR3 sequence: CASSWDRGALEQYF. Here the CDR3 DNA reads TGTGCCAGCAGTTGGGACAGGGGGGCCCTCGAGCAGTACTTC.

V is TRBV5-6 and J is TRBJ1-4; 8 bases are a match to TRBD1. CDR1 is SGHDT, CDR2 YYEEEE, per germline. J lost 3 bases, V lost 5 bases, and 6 bases had no gene match. CDR3 length: 15 residues. CDR3 bases: TGTGCCAGCAGTCTTGGACAGGGCCCTAATGAAAAACTGTTTTTT. Residues: CASSLGQGPNEKLFF.

This chain uses TRBV29-1 with TRBJ1-3; D remains unclear. Trimming removed 6 bases at V and 8 bases at J, with 17 bases between. CDR1 and CDR2 (germline): SQVTM, ANQGSEA. The CDR3 loop spans 13 amino acids. CDR3 DNA sequence: TGCAGCGTATATGGGCGGGATTTGGACACCATATATTTT. Translating gives CSVYGRDLDTIYF.